This record covers a single T cell receptor beta chain. The record originates from a study of blood T cell repertoires in COVID-19. Looking at the study overall: Samples of COVID-19 (acute and convalescent) were obtained from the United States, Italy and Spain. Nucleic acid was either cDNA or gDNA, and it came from T cells, B-cell-depleted T cells, or PBMCs.

In germline, CDR1 is SGHDT, CDR2 YYEEEE. The CDR3 consists of 13 residues. V was pared by 1 base and J by 2 bases, with 6 bases between. Original processing notes: Estimation of nucleated cell counts relied on the amplification of reference gene primers. TCRdb's table, derived via immunoSEQ multiplex PCR, lists solely in-frame clones and lacks some. That table gives V, J and clone size, and the DNA gave D and trimming. The sample records 150,000 to 200,000 clones, 70% to 90% being singletons. The origin of this receptor is a human donor in a cohort sampled during active COVID-19. Sequencing used peripheral blood. The gene calls are TRBV5-6 and TRBJ1-2; D is uncertain. The chain's CDR3 is CASSLPGNYGYTF. As DNA, the CDR3 is TGTGCCAGCAGCTTGCCGGGGAACTATGGCTACACCTTC.